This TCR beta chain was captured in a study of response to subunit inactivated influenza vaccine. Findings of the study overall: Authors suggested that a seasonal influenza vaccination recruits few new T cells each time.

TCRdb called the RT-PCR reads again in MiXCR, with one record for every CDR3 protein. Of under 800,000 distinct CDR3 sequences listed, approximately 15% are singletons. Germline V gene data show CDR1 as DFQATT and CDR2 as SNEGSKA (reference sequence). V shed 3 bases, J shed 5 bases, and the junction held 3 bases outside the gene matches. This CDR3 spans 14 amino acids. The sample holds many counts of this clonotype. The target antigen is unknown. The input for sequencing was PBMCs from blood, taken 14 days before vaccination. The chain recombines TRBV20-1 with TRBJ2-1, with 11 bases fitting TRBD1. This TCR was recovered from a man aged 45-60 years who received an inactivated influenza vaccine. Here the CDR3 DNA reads TGCAGTGCTAGGACGGGACAGGGGGACAATGAGCAGTTCTTC. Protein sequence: CSARTGQGDNEQFF.